The rows below give T cell receptor beta chains drawn from one sample of a study of blood T cells in healthy people across ages. In TCRdb, the 5' RACE reads were re-called with MiXCR into one record per CDR3 protein. Of 710,000 or so distinct CDR3 sequences in the sample, 20% to 25% were seen once. The specimen was blood. Receptors originate from a man aged 70 or older in good health. Both conserved end residues are part of each CDR3. A D gene is named only where the DNA matches it firmly. Clone sizes are given selectively: once, few, many, or a class where the clone is expanded.

TRBJ1-1,-,TRBV6-2/TRBV6-3,-,CASTSLTEAFF,TGTGCCAGCACCTCGCTCACTGAAGCTTTCTTT
TRBJ2-3,TRBD2,TRBV20-1,-,CSARSLAGTDTQYF,TGCAGTGCTAGAAGTCTAGCGGGCACAGATACGCAGTATTTT
TRBJ1-4,-,TRBV12-3/TRBV12-4,-,CASSFGTFNEKLFF,TGTGCCAGCAGTTTCGGGACCTTTAATGAAAAACTGTTTTTT
TRBJ2-4,-,TRBV12-3/TRBV12-4,few,CASSPGWAKNIQYF,TGTGCCAGCAGTCCCGGATGGGCCAAAAACATTCAGTACTTC
TRBJ2-1,-,TRBV20-1,-,CSARVRGLYNEQFF,TGCAGTGCTAGGGTTCGGGGTTTGTACAATGAGCAGTTCTTC
TRBJ2-1,TRBD2,TRBV5-1,few,CASSLAYGVIAGEGWHEQFF,TGCGCCAGCAGCTTGGCCTATGGGGTTATAGCGGGAGAGGGGTGGCATGAGCAGTTCTTC
TRBJ1-1,-,TRBV5-1,-,CASSLDLGRDTEAFF,TGCGCCAGCAGCTTGGATCTAGGGAGGGACACTGAAGCTTTCTTT
TRBJ2-1,TRBD1,TRBV7-2,few,CASSQGDRIYNEQFF,TGTGCCAGCAGCCAGGGGGACAGGATATACAATGAGCAGTTCTTC
TRBJ2-7,-,TRBV5-1,-,CASSNPGPQYF,TGCGCCAGCAGTAATCCGGGCCCCCAGTACTTC
TRBJ1-4,-,TRBV5-1,-,CASSVAQGDGEKLFF,TGCGCCAGCAGCGTTGCCCAGGGAGATGGTGAAAAACTGTTTTTT
TRBJ2-5,-,TRBV6-5,-,CASSYPGEETQYF,TGTGCCAGCAGTTACCCGGGGGAAGAGACCCAGTACTTC
TRBJ2-3,TRBD2,TRBV28,-,CASSLSGGALTDTQYF,TGTGCCAGCAGTTTATCCGGGGGGGCCTTGACAGATACGCAGTATTTT
TRBJ2-3,TRBD2,TRBV28,-,CASSGLAGEGTDTQYF,TGTGCCAGCAGCGGACTAGCGGGAGAGGGTACAGATACGCAGTATTTT
TRBJ2-5,TRBD1,TRBV5-1,-,CASSLGTGTQQETQYF,TGCGCCAGCAGCTTGGGGACAGGTACCCAACAAGAGACCCAGTACTTC
TRBJ2-7,-,TRBV5-1,-,CASISDPGLVPYEQYF,TGCGCCAGCATTTCGGACCCGGGTCTCGTCCCCTACGAGCAGTACTTC
TRBJ2-1,TRBD2,TRBV3-1,-,CASSQDPGTSGSLKFGEQFF,TGTGCCAGCAGCCAAGACCCCGGGACTAGCGGGAGTCTCAAATTTGGTGAGCAGTTCTTC
TRBJ2-1,-,TRBV19,once,CAVRDPSYNEQFF,TGTGCCGTCCGGGACCCTTCCTACAATGAGCAGTTCTTC
TRBJ1-4,TRBD1,TRBV19,-,CASSRGQWPTNEKLFF,TGTGCCAGTAGTAGGGGACAGTGGCCAACTAATGAAAAACTGTTTTTT
TRBJ2-2,-,TRBV24-1,few,CATSDFSDTGELFF,TGTGCCACCAGTGATTTTAGCGACACCGGGGAGCTGTTTTTT
TRBJ1-2,-,TRBV5-1,few,CASSVDSFGGYTF,TGCGCCAGCAGCGTTGACAGTTTCGGGGGCTACACCTTC
TRBJ1-2,-,TRBV7-8,once,CASSLEFRTAQYGYTF,TGTGCCAGCAGCTTAGAGTTTCGGACAGCCCAGTATGGCTACACCTTC
TRBJ1-2,-,TRBV5-1,-,CASSADTYGYTF,TGCGCCAGCAGCGCCGACACCTATGGCTACACCTTC
TRBJ2-1,TRBD1,TRBV7-2,-,CASSLGWPGQGVFYEQFF,TGTGCCAGCAGCTTAGGATGGCCGGGACAGGGTGTGTTCTATGAGCAGTTCTTC
TRBJ2-6,-,TRBV5-1,few,CASSLGPGWSGANVLTF,TGCGCCAGCAGCTTGGGACCGGGGTGGTCTGGGGCCAACGTCCTGACTTTC
TRBJ1-4,-,TRBV7-2,few,CASSTRQNEKLFF,TGTGCCAGCAGCACTAGACAGAATGAAAAACTGTTTTTT
TRBJ2-1,TRBD2,TRBV5-1,many,CASSLVLAVGNEQFF,TGCGCCAGCAGCTTGGTACTAGCGGTGGGCAATGAGCAGTTCTTC
TRBJ1-2,-,TRBV29-1,few,CSVVNRDNYGYTF,TGCAGCGTTGTTAACAGGGATAACTATGGCTACACCTTC
TRBJ2-1,TRBD2,TRBV6-5,few,CASSYSSGGSLNEQFF,TGTGCCAGCAGTTACTCCTCTGGCGGGAGTTTAAATGAGCAGTTCTTC
TRBJ1-5,-,TRBV20-1,few,CSARELRIQHF,TGCAGTGCTAGAGAATTAAGAATCCAGCATTTT
TRBJ2-6,TRBD1,TRBV27,-,CASSLWDRAGANVLTF,TGTGCCAGCAGTTTATGGGACAGGGCTGGGGCCAACGTCCTGACTTTC
TRBJ2-3,-,TRBV5-1,-,CASSPSESTDTQYF,TGCGCCAGCAGCCCTTCCGAGAGCACAGATACGCAGTATTTT
TRBJ1-5,-,TRBV12-3/TRBV12-4,-,CASSLMRDNQPQHF,TGTGCCAGCAGTTTGATGCGGGACAATCAGCCCCAGCATTTT
TRBJ2-1,TRBD1,TRBV5-1,-,CASYSDRGRIHEQFF,TGCGCCAGCTACTCTGACAGGGGGCGCATCCATGAGCAGTTCTTC
TRBJ2-2,-,TRBV28,-,CASRLSAGADGELFF,TGTGCCAGCAGGCTCTCGGCGGGGGCCGACGGGGAGCTGTTTTTT
TRBJ1-2,-,TRBV7-3,many,CASSPATSNYGYTF,TGTGCCAGCAGCCCCGCAACCTCTAACTATGGCTACACCTTC
TRBJ2-3,-,TRBV7-9,few,CASSLAGTRGTDTQYF,TGTGCCAGCAGCTTAGCCGGGACCCGGGGCACAGATACGCAGTATTTT
TRBJ2-5,-,TRBV12-3/TRBV12-4,-,CASSLRQARETQYF,TGTGCCAGCAGTCTTCGACAGGCGCGGGAGACCCAGTACTTC
TRBJ2-1,TRBD1,TRBV28,few,CASRIGVGTGYGEQFF,TGTGCCAGCAGAATCGGTGTGGGGACAGGGTATGGTGAGCAGTTCTTC
TRBJ2-1,TRBD1,TRBV5-1,once,CASSLLGQGGVEQFF,TGCGCCAGCAGCTTGTTGGGACAGGGAGGGGTTGAGCAGTTCTTC
TRBJ2-5,-,TRBV12-3/TRBV12-4,many,CASSSLTQGRETQYF,TGTGCCAGCAGCTCCCTCACTCAGGGAAGAGAGACCCAGTACTTC
TRBJ2-5,TRBD2,TRBV5-1,-,CASSRDKLAGVEETQYF,TGCGCCAGCAGCCGGGATAAGCTAGCGGGGGTGGAAGAGACCCAGTACTTC
TRBJ1-2,TRBD1,TRBV4-3,-,CASNGTGAYGYTF,TGCGCCAGCAACGGGACAGGGGCCTATGGCTACACCTTC
TRBJ2-5,-,TRBV7-9,many,CASSSYRDQETQYF,TGTGCCAGCAGCTCCTACAGGGACCAAGAGACCCAGTACTTC
TRBJ1-2,-,TRBV5-6,few,CASSSGDRYGYTF,TGTGCCAGCAGCTCGGGGGATCGCTATGGCTACACCTTC
TRBJ1-4,TRBD1,TRBV4-1,few,CASSQSDRGHEKLFF,TGCGCCAGCAGCCAATCGGACAGGGGGCATGAAAAACTGTTTTTT
TRBJ2-3,TRBD2,TRBV7-9,few,CASTWGLAVDTQYF,TGTGCCAGCACCTGGGGACTAGCGGTAGATACGCAGTATTTT
TRBJ2-1,-,TRBV24-1,few,CATSDPRDFHEQFF,TGTGCCACCAGTGATCCGCGGGATTTCCATGAGCAGTTCTTC
TRBJ1-2,-,TRBV3-1,-,CASSHERSWGVYGYAF,TGTGCCAGCAGCCATGAACGGAGTTGGGGAGTATATGGCTACGCCTTC
TRBJ1-6,-,TRBV20-1,-,CSGSYNSPLHF,TGCAGTGGGTCCTATAATTCACCCCTCCACTTT
TRBJ1-1,TRBD1,TRBV19,-,CASNYRGRTEAFF,TGTGCCAGTAACTACAGGGGGAGGACTGAAGCTTTCTTT
TRBJ2-5,-,TRBV5-1,many,CASSSNQETQYF,TGCGCCAGCAGCTCGAACCAAGAGACCCAGTACTTC
TRBJ1-6,-,TRBV6-5,few,CASSRTELSPLHF,TGTGCCAGCAGCCGCACCGAACTTTCACCCCTCCACTTT
TRBJ1-4,-,TRBV6-6,-,CASSYPDGTANEKLFF,TGTGCCAGCAGTTACCCCGACGGGACGGCGAATGAAAAACTGTTTTTT
TRBJ1-2,TRBD1,TRBV12-3/TRBV12-4,-,CASSEPGTGLNYGYTF,TGTGCCAGCAGTGAACCCGGGACAGGACTTAACTATGGCTACACCTTC
TRBJ2-3,-,TRBV20-1,-,CSASSWMTPDTQYF,TGCAGTGCTTCCAGCTGGATGACACCCGATACGCAGTATTTT